The present entry profiles one T cell receptor beta chain with its context. In the authors' workflow: How many nucleated cells were present was estimated from reference gene primer amplification. Here immunoSEQ multiplex PCR was the method, and the copy in TCRdb shows in-frame clones only, minus some. The D gene and trimming were derived from the DNA, and the V and J assignments and clone size from that table. The table records 200,000 to 300,000 clones, around 90% of them present only once. CDR1 SGDLS and CDR2 YYNGEE come from the germline V gene. V was shortened by 1 base and J by 3 bases, with 17 bases between the two germline ends. The CDR3 extends over 16 amino acids. The data originate from a study of blood T cell repertoires in COVID-19. Study-level background: Samples representing acute and convalescent COVID-19 were sourced from the United States, Italy and Spain. Sources were T cells, B-cell-depleted T cells, or PBMCs; the material itself was cDNA or gDNA.

Sequencing was done on a sample of peripheral blood. V and J are TRBV9 and TRBJ2-7; weak D call: TRBD2 (6 bases). The receptor's source is a woman aged 35 to 49 who had recovered from COVID-19. This CDR3 is CASSVSSSDPLYEQYF. For the CDR3, the DNA is TGTGCCAGCAGCGTATCGTCTAGCGATCCCCTCTACGAGCAGTACTTC. The whole variable domain, filled in from reference TRBV9 and TRBJ2-7, reads DSGVTQTPKHLITATGQRVTLRCSPRSGDLSVYWYQQSLDQGLQFLIQYYNGEERAKGNILERFSAQQFPDLHSELNLSSLELGDSALYFCASSVSSSDPLYEQYFGPGTRLTVT.